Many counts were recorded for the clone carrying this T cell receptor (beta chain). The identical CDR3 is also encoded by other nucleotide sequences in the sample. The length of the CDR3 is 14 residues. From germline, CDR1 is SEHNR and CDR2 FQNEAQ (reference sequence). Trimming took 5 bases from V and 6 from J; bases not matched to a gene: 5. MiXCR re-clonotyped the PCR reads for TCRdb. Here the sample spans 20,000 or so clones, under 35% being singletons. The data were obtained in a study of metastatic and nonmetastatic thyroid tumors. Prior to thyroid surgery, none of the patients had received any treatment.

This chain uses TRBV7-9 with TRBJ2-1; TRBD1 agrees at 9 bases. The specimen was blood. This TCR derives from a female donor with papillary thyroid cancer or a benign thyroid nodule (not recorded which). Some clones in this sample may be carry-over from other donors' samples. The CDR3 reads CASSLLTGGNEQFF. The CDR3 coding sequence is TGTGCCAGCAGCCTCCTGACAGGGGGCAATGAGCAGTTCTTC.